Presented here are 14 T cell receptor beta chains from one specimen sequenced in a study of T cells in Graves' hyperthyroidism and ophthalmopathy (dated by TCRdb to between 2018 and 2021). Preparation of the library involved multiplex PCR. Sequenced on an Illumina HiSeq 2000. Amplification of TCR beta CDR3 regions was carried out from RNA transcripts. The TCR CDR3 was subjected to a first round of RT-PCR using the HTBI primer set and the Qiagen OneStep RT-PCR kit. In-frame beta chains were kept once TCRdb had trimmed the public reads at Q25 with fastp and called clones with MiXCR. Every distinct CDR3 protein forms one entry, paired with its most common genes and DNA. A total of roughly 280,000 distinct CDR3 sequences appear in this sample, over 15% of them only once. The top ten hold over 45% of the sample. Sample: blood. Receptors were obtained from a woman aged 55-70 years with Graves' ophthalmopathy.

This clonotype was recorded at least ten times. The CDR3 sequence: CSADNPNTEAFF. The CDR3, as DNA: TGCAGTGCTGACAACCCGAACACTGAAGCTTTCTTT. The genes are TRBV20-1 and TRBJ1-1; D gene uncertain. Per germline, CDR1 DFQATT and CDR2 SNEGSKA (reference sequence). Trimming took 5 bases from V and 1 from J, leaving 8 bases between them. The CDR3 is 12 residues long.

This clonotype came up many times. This chain links TRBV5-1 with TRBJ1-1; 8 nucleotides agree with TRBD1. The V segment lost 4 bases and the J segment 1 base; nucleotides outside the gene matches: 3. The CDR3 is made up of 14 amino acids. Per germline, CDR1 SGHRS and CDR2 YFSETQ. For the CDR3, the DNA is TGCGCCAGCAGCGAGGACAGGGCGAACACTGAAGCTTTCTTT. It specifies CASSEDRANTEAFF.

This clonotype was observed many times. This sequence joins TRBV28 and TRBJ1-2, with D perhaps matching TRBD1 (6 bases). V gave up 6 bases and J gave up 4 bases, with 12 bases separating them. Per the germline V gene, CDR1 is MDHEN and CDR2 is SYDVKM. This CDR3 is built from 13 residues. The CDR3 region is CASSLDRAYGYTF. The CDR3 nucleotides are TGTGCCAGCAGCTTGGACAGAGCCTATGGCTACACCTTC.

This clonotype was seen repeatedly, ten times or more. The chain carries TRBV11-1 and TRBJ2-1, with 9 bases matching TRBD2. V lost 1 base and J lost 6; bases outside the gene matches: 10. The CDR3 spans 17 residues. Germline CDR1 SGHAT, CDR2 FQDESV (reference sequence). The CDR3 coding sequence is TGTGCCAGCAGCTTAGAGATAGCGGGAGCGTCTTTCAATGAGCAGTTCTTC. It specifies CASSLEIAGASFNEQFF.

The chain joins TRBV12-3 or TRBV12-4 to TRBJ1-1; the match to TRBD1 covers 8 bases. The V and J ends lost 8 bases and 6 bases, in that order; junction bases with no gene match: 17. CDR3 length equals 16 residues. Here the CDR3 DNA reads TGTGCCAGCCGGGGATCGACAGGGGCCCGGGGGGCTGAAGCTTTCTTT. Translation: CASRGSTGARGAEAFF.

Worth noting for this clonotype: This may come from a read error, since a much larger clone is one base off. The V and J genes are TRBV6-1 and TRBJ1-5; possible D gene TRBD1, 5 bases. The CDR3 is 17 amino acids. CDR1 and CDR2 from the germline V gene are MNHNS and SASEGT. The CDR3 nucleotides are TGTGCCGGCAGTTTAACCGGGACGGCGTATAGCAATCAGCCCCAGCATTTT. Its protein product is CAGSLTGTAYSNQPQHF.

The chain carries TRBV5-1 and TRBJ2-1; no clear D. V was cut by 6 bases and J by 8 bases, with 18 bases left in between. This CDR3 is built from 14 residues. From germline, CDR1 is SGHRS and CDR2 YFSETQ. In nucleotides, the CDR3 is TGCGCCAGCAACTCGGCGAGCTCTTGGCATGAGCAGTTCTTC. Amino acid sequence: CASNSASSWHEQFF.

This clonotype occurred many times. The rearrangement uses TRBV11-2 and TRBJ2-5; 8 bases line up with TRBD2. The CDR3 has 15 amino acids. Looked up from germline, CDR1 is SGHAT and CDR2 is FQNNGV. V trimming: 8 bases; J trimming: 7 bases; junction bases outside the gene matches: 15. DNA of the CDR3: TGTGCCAGCCTAGCCTTGAGGGGGGCGGGAGGGACCCAGTACTTC. Its translation is CASLALRGAGGTQYF.

This clonotype has only a few counts. CDR3 region: CASNREVFSNQPQHF. Here the CDR3 DNA reads TGTGCCAGCAACAGGGAAGTTTTTAGCAATCAGCCCCAGCATTTT. V usage is TRBV19 and J usage is TRBJ1-5; possible D gene TRBD1, 6 bases. Per germline, CDR1 LNHDA and CDR2 SQIVND (reference sequence). Deletions cut 9 bases from V and 0 bases from J, with 15 bases between. The CDR3 sequence is 15 residues long.

This clonotype was picked up many times. CDR3 coding DNA: TGTGCCAGCAGCCCCTGGACAGGGCCGAACACTGAAGCTTTCTTT. Amino acids: CASSPWTGPNTEAFF. The chain has TRBV5-6 and TRBJ1-1; 8 positions agree with TRBD1. This CDR3 is 15 amino acids long. V dropped 4 bases and J dropped 1; count of bases not matched to a gene: 6. The germline V gene encodes CDR1 SGHDT and CDR2 YYEEEE.

The chain joins TRBV6-1 to TRBJ2-7, with D perhaps assigned TRBD1 or TRBD2 (5 bases each). From germline, CDR1 is MNHNS and CDR2 SASEGT. CDR3 length: 15 residues. Trimming left V 6 bases short and J 2 bases short, with 17 bases between. CDR3 DNA sequence: TGTGCCAGCAGCCAACATCAGGGAGATCCCTACGAGCAGTACTTC. It encodes CASSQHQGDPYEQYF.

This clonotype turned up a few times. This chain's CDR3 is CSASGGKQFETQYF. Here the CDR3 DNA reads TGCAGTGCTAGCGGTGGGAAACAGTTTGAGACCCAGTACTTC. This rearrangement joins TRBV20-1 to TRBJ2-5; no firm D call. There are 14 residues in the CDR3. The germline V gene encodes CDR1 DFQATT and CDR2 SNEGSKA (reference sequence). V lost 3 bases and J 5 bases, leaving 16 bases between the germline ends.

This clonotype was found many times. The V call is TRBV27, the J call TRBJ2-5; no definite D call. The CDR3 is 15 residues long. Trimming cost V 1 base and J 5 bases, with 14 bases left between them. The germline V gene encodes CDR1 MNHEY and CDR2 SMNVEV (reference sequence). The CDR3 region is CASSLFPNSRETQYF. The CDR3 region has the DNA TGTGCCAGCAGTTTATTTCCGAACAGTCGGGAGACCCAGTACTTC.

This clonotype has at least ten counts. The chain combines TRBV3-1 with TRBJ2-3; 9 bases line up with TRBD1. The CDR3 is 18 amino acids. Germline values: CDR1 LGHDT, CDR2 YNNKEL (reference sequence). V shed 4 bases and J 4 bases; nucleotides not matched to a gene: 15. The CDR3 DNA reads as TGTGCCAGCAGCCTCAACCCCTACGGGACAGGGAGGTCAGATACGCAGTATTTT. This gives the protein CASSLNPYGTGRSDTQYF.